Below, one T cell receptor beta chain is given with its context. Original data processing: Estimation of nucleated cell counts was performed using reference gene primer amplification. Clones were sequenced by immunoSEQ multiplex PCR, and TCRdb holds only the in-frame ones, with some missing. D and trimming were read from the DNA, whereas the V and J calls and clone size are those reported in that table. The table includes 130,000 or so clones, around 84% detected once. The record originates from a study of blood T cell repertoires in COVID-19. Study in general: COVID-19 samples, acute and convalescent, were from the United States, Italy and Spain.

Participants came from some 26 US areas, aged about 18 to 90 years. In assigning cohorts, the study relied on participant-reported clinical history. The CDR3 consists of 16 residues. The trim removed 2 bases at V and 8 bases at J, leaving 11 bases unmatched. Germline values: CDR1 LNHDA, CDR2 SQIVND (reference sequence). Specimen: PBMCs or T cells enriched from blood (not recorded which). The chain uses TRBV19 and TRBJ1-2; the match to TRBD1 covers 10 bases. The receptor was isolated from a woman aged 25 to 39 who had recovered from COVID-19. The CDR3 bases are TGTGCCAGTAGTATACCGGGACAGGGGCTACGAGGGGGCTACACCTTC. This translates into CASSIPGQGLRGGYTF.